The entry that follows covers one T cell receptor (beta chain) sequence. Its antigen is as yet unknown. The data were produced by immunoSEQ multiplex PCR, yet TCRdb's version contains in-frame clones alone and is incomplete. The sample includes about 97,000 clones, around 90% of them seen just once. The data were taken from a study of graft-versus-host responses after intestinal transplantation. At the level of the study: Recipients across the board were started on anti-thymocyte globulin induction, then kept on tacrolimus and steroids for two to four years.

Notes on the study in general: Maximum circulating GvH clone levels tracked with early post-transplant HvG decreases.

The TCR comes from a human patient who received an intestinal transplant, so some T cells may come from the graft donor. The input for sequencing was PBMCs, taken 450 to 460 days after intestinal transplant.

The DNA for the CDR3 is TGTGCCAGCAGTTACGGGGGGGTTCGGCAGCCCCAGCATTTT. Translation gives CASSYGGVRQPQHF. The V call is TRBV6-6, the J call TRBJ1-5; TRBD1 is a possible D gene (5 bases). The CDR3 length is 14 residues. Trimming took 2 bases from V and 7 from J, leaving 12 bases between them. CDR1 is MNHNY, CDR2 SVGAGI, per germline (reference sequence).